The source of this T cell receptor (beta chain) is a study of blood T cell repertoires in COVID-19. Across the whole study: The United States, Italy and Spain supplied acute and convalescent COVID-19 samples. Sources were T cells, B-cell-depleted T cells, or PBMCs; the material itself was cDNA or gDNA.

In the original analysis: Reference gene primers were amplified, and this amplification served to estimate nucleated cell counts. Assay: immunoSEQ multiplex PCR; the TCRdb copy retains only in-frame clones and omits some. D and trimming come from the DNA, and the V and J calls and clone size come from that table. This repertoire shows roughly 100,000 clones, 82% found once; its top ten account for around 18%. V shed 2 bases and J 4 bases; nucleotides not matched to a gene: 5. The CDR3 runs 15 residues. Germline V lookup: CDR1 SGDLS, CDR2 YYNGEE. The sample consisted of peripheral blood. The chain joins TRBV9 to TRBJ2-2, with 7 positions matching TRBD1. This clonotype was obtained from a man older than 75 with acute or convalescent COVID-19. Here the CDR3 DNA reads TGTGCCAGCAGCGTGACAGGGATCTCCACCGGGGAGCTGTTTTTT. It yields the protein CASSVTGISTGELFF.